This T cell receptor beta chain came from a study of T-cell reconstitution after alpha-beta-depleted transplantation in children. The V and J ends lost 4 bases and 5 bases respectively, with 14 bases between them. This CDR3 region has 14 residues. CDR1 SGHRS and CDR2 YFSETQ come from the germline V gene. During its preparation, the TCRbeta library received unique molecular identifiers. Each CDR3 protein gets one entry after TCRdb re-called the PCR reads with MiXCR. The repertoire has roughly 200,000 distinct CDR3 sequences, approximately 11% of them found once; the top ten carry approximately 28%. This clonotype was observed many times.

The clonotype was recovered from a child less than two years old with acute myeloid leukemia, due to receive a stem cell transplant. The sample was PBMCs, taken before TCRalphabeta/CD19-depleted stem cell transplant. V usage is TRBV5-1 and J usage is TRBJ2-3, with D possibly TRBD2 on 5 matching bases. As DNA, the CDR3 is TGCGCCAGCAGCGTCTTTCGAGGAGGAGATACGCAGTATTTT. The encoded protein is CASSVFRGGDTQYF.